This T cell receptor beta chain was found in a study of cytotoxic CD8 clonotypes in ibrutinib-treated CLL. Study overall: 25 or so partial and 2 complete responses; at median around 71 months, approximately 14 remitted, approximately 12 progressed.

In the case of this clone: Its target is not known.

V was cut by 4 bases and J by 0 bases, with 12 bases left in between. The CDR3 extends over 15 amino acids. In germline, CDR1 is SGHRS, CDR2 YFSETQ. Study-wide results and limits: At ibrutinib response, clonality increased, and at progression it declined back toward baseline. Clonality correlated strongly with circulating CD8+ T cells and exceeded age-matched healthy donors at baseline.

Deep sequencing aimed at 1 in 200,000 to 1 in 1 million T cells' resolution. Produced via immunoSEQ multiplex PCR; TCRdb's table is partial and in-frame only. The data show nearly 300,000 clones, 70% to 80% seen once. The V and J genes are TRBV5-1 and TRBJ2-3; D tentatively fits TRBD1 or TRBD2 (6 bases each). The receptor's source is a human donor with chronic lymphocytic leukemia. The material was PBMCs, obtained at disease progression, from a patient treated with ibrutinib. The CDR3 DNA is TGCGCCAGCAGCCGGACGGGGGCTAGCACAGATACGCAGTATTTT. Translated, it gives CASSRTGASTDTQYF.